This record covers a single T cell receptor (beta chain). The V gene lost 1 base and the J gene lost 7 bases, with 14 bases spanning the gap. CDR1 and CDR2 from the germline V gene are GTSNPN and SVGIG (reference sequence). This CDR3 comprises 13 residues. This record comes from a study of coeliac disease. Using immunoSEQ multiplex PCR, the repertoire was profiled, and TCRdb retains in-frame clones only, with some absent. The repertoire holds around 1,500 clones, around 72% seen once, with around 10% in the top ten. Cells were frozen in aliquots of around 540,000, and one aliquot per fraction was sequenced.

The sequence came from a human donor without celiac disease. Sequencing was performed on lymphocytes from the gut lamina propria. The chain uses TRBV30 and TRBJ2-7, with D tentatively TRBD2 (6 bases). The CDR3 reads CAWSETPRGEQYF. The CDR3 DNA follows: TGTGCCTGGAGTGAGACTCCTCGGGGGGAGCAGTACTTC.